The clone carrying this TCR beta chain was counted a single time. The assay was immunoSEQ multiplex PCR, and TCRdb's table has in-frame clones only and misses some. This table has around 200,000 clones, about 91% appearing once. This entry comes from a study of blood T cell repertoires in COVID-19. V was cut by 2 bases and J by 2 bases, with 12 bases left in between. CDR3 length: 15 residues. Germline CDR1 and CDR2: LGHDT and YNNKEL (reference sequence). The TCR sequence derives from a woman younger than 35 who had recovered from COVID-19. The rearrangement links TRBV3-1 (or the pseudogene TRBV3-2) to TRBJ1-2, with D possibly being TRBD1 (6 bases). Specimen: PBMCs or T cells enriched from blood (not recorded which). The CDR3 spells CASSQSETGNYGYTF. CDR3 sequence (DNA): TGTGCCAGCAGCCAATCCGAGACAGGCAACTATGGCTACACCTTC.